This TCR beta chain came from a study of T cells in Graves' hyperthyroidism and ophthalmopathy. This CDR3 contains 13 residues. The germline V gene encodes CDR1 SQVTM and CDR2 ANQGSEA. With 4 bases removed from V and 4 bases from J, the gap between germline ends came to 13 bases. Findings and caveats of the study: A model built on 13 V-J features separated ophthalmopathy from stable hyperthyroidism.

Amplification of TCR beta CDR3 regions was performed using RNA transcripts as template. First-round RT-PCR with HTBI primers amplified the TCR CDR3 region. MiXCR, applied by TCRdb to the multiplex PCR reads, yields one record per CDR3 protein. This table holds 450,000 to 600,000 distinct CDR3 sequences, about 14% found once. Many counts were recorded for this clonotype. Its antigen is unidentified. The material sequenced was blood. The TCR sequence derives from a woman in her 40s with Graves' hyperthyroidism. The rearrangement joins TRBV29-1 to TRBJ1-1; D is unclear. CDR3 sequence: CSVVGTRSTEAFF. The DNA for the CDR3 is TGCAGCGTTGTTGGTACGAGGAGCACTGAAGCTTTCTTT.